The T cell receptor (beta chain) under discussion was sequenced for a study of blood T cell repertoires in COVID-19. Across the study: Sites across the United States, Italy and Spain contributed samples from acute and convalescent COVID-19. The analysed material was cDNA or gDNA that came from T cells, B-cell-depleted T cells, or PBMCs.

Authors' analysis steps: Reference gene primers were amplified, and this amplification served to estimate nucleated cell counts. Profiled with immunoSEQ multiplex PCR; TCRdb holds only in-frame clones, not every one. D and trimming were read from the DNA, whereas the V and J calls and clone size are those reported in that table. The table has around 68,000 clones, 79% seen once. This CDR3 has 13 amino acids. CDR1 is SGHTA and CDR2 is FQGNSA in the germline V gene. V lost 4 bases and J 10 bases, leaving 16 bases between the germline ends. The chain couples TRBV7-2 to TRBJ1-2; TRBD1 might be the D (5 bases). Sample: peripheral blood. The TCR originated in a woman aged 45-59 years with acute or convalescent COVID-19. The CDR3 nucleotides read TGTGCCAGCAGCTCTCAGGGCCTTGCCGACTACACCTTC. It is translated as CASSSQGLADYTF. The whole variable domain, filled in from reference TRBV7-2 and TRBJ1-2, reads GAGVSQSPSNKVTEKGKDVELRCDPISGHTALYWYRQSLGQGLEFLIYFQGNSAPDKSGLPSDRFSAERTGGSVSTLTIQRTQQEDSAVYLCASSSQGLADYTFGSGTRLTVV.